The 26 T cell receptor beta chains in this list originate from one sample, sequenced in a study of PD-1 blockade in classical Hodgkin lymphoma. The repertoire was sequenced with immunoSEQ multiplex PCR; TCRdb's copy has only in-frame clones and lacks some. The profile shows fewer than 90,000 clones, 93% of them singletons. Exposure to brentuximab vedotin varied, and each patient had relapsed following autologous stem cell transplantation. Sequences were derived from peripheral blood mononuclear cells (PBMCs), sampled at baseline. Source of these receptors: a human donor with classical Hodgkin lymphoma.

This clone has a single count. The rearrangement joins TRBV21-1 to TRBJ1-3; TRBD1 is the table's D call, not checked against the DNA. TRBV21-1 is a listed pseudogene. The CDR3 has 22 residues. DNA for the CDR3: TGTGCCAGCAGCAACCTATACGGGAGGGACAGGGACCAGACTTTCTCTGGAAACACCATATATTTT. This translates into CASSNLYGRDRDQTFSGNTIYF.

V and J are TRBV4-1 and TRBJ2-7; the D is unclear. The CDR3 is made up of 13 amino acids. Per germline, CDR1 MGHRA and CDR2 YSYEKL. V lost 0 bases and J 2 bases, leaving 5 bases between the germline ends. This CDR3 is CASSQESAYEQYF. The CDR3, as DNA: TGCGCCAGCAGCCAAGAGAGCGCCTACGAGCAGTACTTC.

This chain's CDR3 is CASSLTQGINEQYF. The CDR3 nucleotides are TGTGCCAGCAGCCTAACACAGGGAATAAACGAGCAGTACTTC. The chain recombines TRBV28 with TRBJ2-7; weak D call: TRBD1 (6 bases). The ends were cut back, 6 bases at V and 5 bases at J, with 17 bases in the middle. The germline gives CDR1 MDHEN, CDR2 SYDVKM. CDR3 length equals 14 residues.

The chain couples TRBV9 to TRBJ1-2; perhaps TRBD1 as D (5 bases). Germline lookup yields CDR1 SGDLS and CDR2 YYNGEE. V lost 1 base to trimming and J lost 2 bases, with 12 bases between them. This CDR3 contains 15 residues. Here the CDR3 DNA reads TGTGCCAGCAGCGTACAGGGCAGAACCAACTATGGCTACACCTTC. The encoded protein is CASSVQGRTNYGYTF. Supplemented by reference TRBV9 and TRBJ1-2, the full variable domain reads DSGVTQTPKHLITATGQRVTLRCSPRSGDLSVYWYQQSLDQGLQFLIQYYNGEERAKGNILERFSAQQFPDLHSELNLSSLELGDSALYFCASSVQGRTNYGYTFGSGTRLTVV.

This chain links TRBV19 with TRBJ1-5, with D maybe TRBD1 (6 bases). V was cut by 5 bases and J by 4 bases, with 12 bases left in between. This CDR3 contains 14 residues. The germline V gene has CDR1 LNHDA and CDR2 SQIVND (reference sequence). CDR3 loop: CASSFGGLNQPQHF. The CDR3 coding sequence is TGTGCCAGTAGTTTCGGGGGGCTTAATCAGCCCCAGCATTTT.

The gene calls are TRBV5-1 and TRBJ1-2, with no clear D. In germline, CDR1 is SGHRS, CDR2 YFSETQ. V shed 0 bases and J shed 1 base, with 10 bases lying between them. This CDR3 region has 15 residues. CDR3: CASSLAIGSNYGYTF. Written as DNA, the CDR3 is TGCGCCAGCAGCTTGGCCATCGGCAGTAACTATGGCTACACCTTC.

The rearrangement joins TRBV11-3 to TRBJ2-1; 8 bases line up with TRBD2. CDR1 is SGHNT and CDR2 is YENEEA in the germline V gene. Unmatched junction bases numbered 9, after V lost 5 bases and J lost 9 bases. The CDR3 extends over 14 amino acids. CDR3 sequence reads: CASSVGLELTEQFF. The CDR3 coding sequence is TGTGCCAGCAGCGTGGGACTAGAGCTCACTGAGCAGTTCTTC.

The chain uses TRBV6-1 and TRBJ2-3; D may be TRBD1 (5 bases). The CDR3 length is 12 residues. V lost 6 bases to trimming and J lost 1 base, with 5 bases between them. CDR1 and CDR2 (germline): MNHNS, SASEGT. Here the CDR3 DNA reads TGTGCCAGCAGAGGGGGCACAGATACGCAGTATTTT. This sequence encodes CASRGGTDTQYF.

This clone has a single count. V usage is TRBV27 and J usage is TRBJ1-4; the D is unclear. The CDR3 loop spans 14 amino acids. The ends were cut back, 1 base at V and 2 bases at J, with 5 bases in the middle. Germline loops: CDR1 MNHEY, CDR2 SMNVEV (reference sequence). DNA for the CDR3: TGTGCCAGCAGTTTATTAAGTACTAATGAAAAACTGTTTTTT. Amino acids: CASSLLSTNEKLFF.

The chain is built from TRBV14 and TRBJ1-1; 7 positions agree with TRBD1. The germline gives CDR1 SGHDN, CDR2 FVKESK. After removal of 6 bases from V and 11 bases from J, the junction contained 12 bases not matched to a gene. This CDR3 comprises 13 residues. The CDR3 DNA reads TGTGCCAGCAGTCAGGGGGGCCCAAGCGCCGCTTTCTTT. The encoded protein is CASSQGGPSAAFF.

This clone was seen just once. The chain combines TRBV6-6 with TRBJ2-7, with D possibly called TRBD1 or TRBD2 (6 bases each). CDR1 is MNHNY and CDR2 is SVGAGI in the germline V gene (reference sequence). The CDR3 contains 14 residues. V dropped 10 bases and J dropped 2 bases, with 18 bases sitting between them. The CDR3 here is CATNTGARAYEQYF. The CDR3 bases are TGTGCCACCAACACGGGGGCGCGAGCCTACGAGCAGTACTTC.

The chain links TRBV6-5 to TRBJ2-7; the D is unclear. Trimming left V 2 bases short and J 6 bases short, with 8 bases between. Germline loops: CDR1 MNHEY, CDR2 SVGAGI. This CDR3 spans 12 amino acids. CDR3 loop: CASSYNSIEQYF. In DNA form, the CDR3 reads TGTGCCAGCAGTTACAATAGTATCGAGCAGTACTTC.

This chain uses TRBV6-5 with TRBJ2-2; D possibly matches TRBD1 or TRBD2 (5 bases each). The CDR3 is made up of 15 amino acids. V dropped 6 bases and J dropped 1 base, with 12 bases sitting between them. Germline V gene lookup returns CDR1 MNHEY and CDR2 SVGAGI. This CDR3 is CASSRGRQNTGELFF. CDR3 nucleotides: TGTGCCAGCAGCCGGGGACGGCAGAACACCGGGGAGCTGTTTTTT.

J is TRBJ2-3 and V is TRBV9, with no clear D. Between the trimmed V and J ends, which lost 4 bases and 5 bases, there was a span of 11 bases. CDR3 length: 13 amino acids. Germline assignment: CDR1 SGDLS and CDR2 YYNGEE. CDR3 nucleotides: TGTGCCAGCAGCCCCCGCGTAGGAGATACGCAGTATTTT. As protein: CASSPRVGDTQYF.

The genes are TRBV15 and TRBJ2-3, with D tentatively TRBD2 (5 bases). The V gene's germline CDR1 is LNHNV and CDR2 YYDKDF (reference sequence). V lost 4 bases and J lost 3, with 20 bases in between. The CDR3 totals 17 residues. CDR3 nucleotides: TGTGCCACCAGCACCTCAAATCGTGGCCGGAGGACAGATACGCAGTATTTT. Translating it yields CATSTSNRGRRTDTQYF.

The chain recombines TRBV7-9 with TRBJ2-7; 16 bases match TRBD2. Trimming took 3 bases from V and 5 from J; bases not matched to a gene: 10. CDR3 size: 18 residues. From germline, CDR1 is SEHNR and CDR2 FQNEAQ (reference sequence). The CDR3 coding sequence is TGTGCCAGCAGCTTTAGTCCGGGACTAGCGGGAGGGGGCGACGAGCAGTACTTC. Translating it yields CASSFSPGLAGGGDEQYF.

The chain is built from TRBV2 and TRBJ2-6; D uncertain. With 2 bases removed from V and 0 bases from J, the gap between germline ends came to 8 bases. This CDR3 is built from 16 residues. Germline V lookup: CDR1 SNHLY, CDR2 FYNNEI. Here the CDR3 DNA reads TGTGCCAGCAGTGAAATTTCACCCTCTGGGGCCAACGTCCTGACTTTC. Translating it yields CASSEISPSGANVLTF.

CDR3 amino acids: CASSLARYEGGRLSDEQFF. For the CDR3, the DNA is TGTGCCAGCAGCTTAGCGCGATACGAGGGAGGGAGACTTTCGGATGAGCAGTTCTTC. The rearrangement links TRBV7-9 to TRBJ2-1, with TRBD2 matching 7 bases. The J segment lost 8 bases and the V segment lost 0 bases, leaving 19 bases of the junction unmatched. CDR1 is SEHNR, CDR2 FQNEAQ, per germline (reference sequence). The CDR3 sequence is 19 residues long.

V and J are TRBV29-1 and TRBJ2-7; TRBD1 agrees at 7 bases. Unmatched junction bases numbered 8, after V lost 4 bases and J lost 2 bases. The CDR3 has 14 amino acids. Germline CDR1 SQVTM, CDR2 ANQGSEA. CDR3 in amino acids: CSVVRGGETYEQYF. Written as DNA, the CDR3 is TGCAGCGTTGTTCGAGGGGGCGAGACCTACGAGCAGTACTTC.

This chain uses TRBV27 with TRBJ2-4; tentatively, D is TRBD1 or TRBD2 (5 bases each). V dropped 8 bases and J dropped 4 bases, with 21 bases sitting between them. This CDR3 comprises 16 residues. Germline V CDR1 and CDR2: MNHEY, SMNVEV (reference sequence). The CDR3 DNA reads TGTGCCAGCCCTTCCCGGAGAGAGGGGAAGAAAAACATTCAGTACTTC. Protein: CASPSRREGKKNIQYF.

J is TRBJ2-1 and V is TRBV5-6; 8 bases are shared with TRBD2. The CDR3 has 15 residues. Germline loops: CDR1 SGHDT, CDR2 YYEEEE. V shed 2 bases, J shed 8 bases, and the junction held 9 bases outside the gene matches. The CDR3 DNA reads TGTGCCAGCAGCTTTGTAAGCGGGAGAAGCGATGAGCAGTTCTTC. Protein: CASSFVSGRSDEQFF.

The chain links TRBV5-1 to TRBJ2-7; the match to TRBD2 covers 10 bases. CDR3 size: 15 residues. Germline V CDR1 and CDR2: SGHRS, YFSETQ. V was pared by 4 bases and J by 5 bases, with 9 bases of the junction left unmatched. This chain's CDR3 is CASSRSSSGGNEQYF. DNA for the CDR3: TGCGCCAGCAGCCGTAGTTCTAGCGGGGGTAACGAGCAGTACTTC.

V usage is TRBV5-6 and J usage is TRBJ1-2; a weak D match, TRBD1 (5 bases). CDR1 is SGHDT, CDR2 YYEEEE, per germline. V was cut by 0 bases and J by 6 bases, with 15 bases left in between. The CDR3 length is 15 residues. The CDR3 DNA reads as TGTGCCAGCAGCTTGGCGGGGGTGGTGCTAGATGGCTACACCTTC. It yields the protein CASSLAGVVLDGYTF.

The rearrangement links TRBV27 to TRBJ1-2; the D gene is possibly TRBD1 (6 bases). The CDR3 extends over 13 amino acids. The germline CDR1 and CDR2 sequences are MNHEY and SMNVEV (reference sequence). The V gene lost 6 bases and the J gene lost 4 bases, with 12 bases spanning the gap. CDR3 residues: CASSPGASYGYTF. CDR3 DNA sequence: TGTGCCAGCAGCCCGGGGGCGAGCTATGGCTACACCTTC.

The chain joins TRBV7-4 to TRBJ2-7; no clear D gene. Germline CDR1 reads SGHVT; CDR2 reads SQSDAQ. The CDR3 has 12 residues. Between the trimmed V and J ends, which lost 10 bases and 2 bases, there was a span of 12 bases. This CDR3 reads CANKTPTYEQYF. The CDR3 DNA reads TGTGCCAACAAGACTCCGACCTACGAGCAGTACTTC.

The chain has TRBV6-1 and TRBJ2-3; D uncertain. V lost 6 bases and J 2 bases, leaving 12 bases between the germline ends. The V gene's germline CDR1 is MNHNS and CDR2 SASEGT. The CDR3 contains 14 residues. The CDR3 sequence is CASRRTFDTDTQYF. DNA of the CDR3: TGTGCCAGCAGACGGACCTTCGACACAGATACGCAGTATTTT.